This T cell receptor (beta chain) was captured in a study of cytomegalovirus exposure and HLA in healthy donors. V gave up 1 base and J gave up 3 bases, with 10 bases separating them. CDR1 is SGDLS, CDR2 YYNGEE, per germline. The CDR3 runs to 15 residues. General study points: In a later analysis, parvovirus B19, influenza, CMV and Epstein-Barr virus appeared linked to several top co-occurrence clusters. Later examination showed HLA-associated TCR beta chains had greater clonal expansion than equally common others. For presence/absence analyses, sequencing depth was assumed to be roughly uniform across donors.

Likely unrecorded immune exposures existed in these nominally healthy donors. With regard to this clone: Antigen unknown.

Both 60 Vbeta primers and 13 Jbeta primers went into the PCR. Libraries were prepared by immunoSEQ multiplex PCR; TCRdb keeps only in-frame clonotypes and omits some of them. This listing includes approximately 150,000 clones. The sequenced sample consisted of PBMCs. The TCR was taken from a woman under 30 in good health and CMV-seronegative. This chain links TRBV9 with TRBJ2-2, with D unclear. The chain's CDR3 is CASSVRSSDTGELFF. The CDR3 bases are TGTGCCAGCAGCGTACGGTCCAGCGACACCGGGGAGCTGTTTTTT.